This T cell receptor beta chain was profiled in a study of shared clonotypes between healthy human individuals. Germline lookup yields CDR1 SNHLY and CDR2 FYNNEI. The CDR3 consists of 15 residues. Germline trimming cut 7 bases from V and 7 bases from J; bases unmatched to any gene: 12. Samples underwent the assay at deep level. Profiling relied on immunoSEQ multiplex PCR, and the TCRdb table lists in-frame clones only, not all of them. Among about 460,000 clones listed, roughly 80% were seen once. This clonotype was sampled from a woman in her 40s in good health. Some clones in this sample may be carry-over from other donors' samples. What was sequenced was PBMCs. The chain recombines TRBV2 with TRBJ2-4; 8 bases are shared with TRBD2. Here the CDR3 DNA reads TGTGCCAGCACGCAACCGGCGGGAGGTGGGAACATTCAGTACTTC. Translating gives CASTQPAGGGNIQYF.